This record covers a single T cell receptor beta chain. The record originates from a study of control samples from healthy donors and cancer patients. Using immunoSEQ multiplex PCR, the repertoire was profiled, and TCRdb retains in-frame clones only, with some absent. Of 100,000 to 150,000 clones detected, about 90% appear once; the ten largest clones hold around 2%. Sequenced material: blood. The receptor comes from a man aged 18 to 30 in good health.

CDR3: CASSIEDYPANEQFF. In DNA form, the CDR3 reads TGTGCCAGTAGTATTGAGGACTACCCCGCGAATGAGCAGTTCTTC. The chain combines TRBV19 with TRBJ2-1; D might be TRBD2 (6 bases). V dropped 3 bases and J dropped 7 bases, with 16 bases sitting between them. Germline CDR1 reads LNHDA; CDR2 reads SQIVND (reference sequence). The CDR3 length is 15 residues.